This T cell receptor beta chain stems from a study of quantifying T cell responses using KT2 cells. Study-wide background: cDNA was made from DNase-treated RNA using alpha and beta constant primers.

Germline CDR1 ENHRY, CDR2 SYGVKD. CDR3 length: 14 amino acids. The V end was cut by 7 bases, the J end by 2 bases, with 14 bases between. The cDNA 3' end received a ligated oligonucleotide with a UMI. First-round PCR used three to five cycles and beta primers RC1.1 and RC1.2 covering TRBC1 and TRBC2. TCRdb itself ran the UMI-ligation and nested PCR reads through MiXCR, one entry per CDR3 protein. The top ten hold less than 45% of the sample, which has roughly 38,000 distinct CDR3 sequences, over 15% seen once. The sequencing input was PBMCs spiked with cells of the T cell clone KT2. This clonotype was obtained from a human donor. The chain combines TRBV10-3 with TRBJ1-1; TRBD1 might be the D (6 bases). CDR3 nucleotides: TGTGCCATCACCCGAGGGGGGACTAACACTGAAGCTTTCTTT. It codes for CAITRGGTNTEAFF.